Listed below are T cell receptor beta chains from one sample, sequenced in a study of T cells in Graves' hyperthyroidism and ophthalmopathy. Via MiXCR, TCRdb re-called the multiplex PCR reads, giving one row per CDR3 protein. The repertoire holds 400,000 or so distinct CDR3 sequences, with around 15% as singletons. Sequenced input: blood. The receptors were gathered from a woman aged 55-70 years with Graves' ophthalmopathy. Both conserved end residues are part of each CDR3. A D gene is named only where the DNA matches it firmly. Where a row states a size, it is once, few, many or the class of an expanded clone; other rows omit it.

V: TRBV19
J: TRBJ1-5
D: .
size: .
CDR3: CASSMEGIQPQHF
DNA: TGTGCCAGTAGTATGGAGGGGATCCAGCCCCAGCATTTT

V: TRBV28
J: TRBJ2-7
D: .
size: few
CDR3: CATTVPYEQYF
DNA: TGTGCCACCACCGTCCCTTACGAGCAGTACTTC

V: TRBV3-1
J: TRBJ2-3
D: TRBD2
size: many
CDR3: CASSPWTSGTNPDTQYF
DNA: TGTGCCAGCAGCCCCTGGACTAGCGGCACGAACCCAGATACGCAGTATTTT

V: TRBV9
J: TRBJ2-1
D: TRBD2
size: .
CDR3: CASSGSGTSAHYNEQFF
DNA: TGTGCCAGCAGCGGCTCCGGGACTAGTGCTCACTACAATGAGCAGTTCTTC

V: TRBV7-2
J: TRBJ2-7
D: .
size: many
CDR3: CASSLEGAISEQYF
DNA: TGTGCCAGCAGCTTAGAAGGGGCGATCTCCGAGCAGTACTTC

V: TRBV12-3/TRBV12-4
J: TRBJ2-7
D: .
size: many
CDR3: CASSSAGSWEQYF
DNA: TGTGCCAGCAGTTCAGCGGGTTCTTGGGAGCAGTACTTC

V: TRBV5-4
J: TRBJ2-3
D: TRBD1
size: .
CDR3: CASSWDRGGTDTQYF
DNA: TGTGCCAGCAGCTGGGACAGGGGAGGCACAGATACGCAGTATTTT

V: TRBV5-6
J: TRBJ2-3
D: TRBD2
size: .
CDR3: CACSLLAGGSTDTQYF
DNA: TGTGCCTGCAGCCTACTAGCGGGAGGGAGCACAGATACGCAGTATTTT

V: TRBV6-1
J: TRBJ2-7
D: .
size: many
CDR3: CASSAGLGGYEQYF
DNA: TGTGCCAGCAGCGCGGGGCTTGGGGGCTACGAGCAGTACTTC

V: TRBV2
J: TRBJ2-1
D: TRBD2
size: many
CDR3: CASKLGLAVRNEQFF
DNA: TGTGCCAGCAAGCTAGGACTAGCAGTTCGCAATGAGCAGTTCTTC

V: TRBV2
J: TRBJ2-7
D: .
size: .
CDR3: CAGSDGFSYEQYF
DNA: TGTGCCGGCAGTGACGGCTTCTCCTACGAGCAGTACTTC

V: TRBV20-1
J: TRBJ1-6
D: .
size: few
CDR3: CSAIAPRQGNNSPLHF
DNA: TGCAGTGCTATAGCCCCGAGGCAGGGTAATAATTCACCCCTCCACTTT

V: TRBV10-3
J: TRBJ2-2
D: TRBD1
size: .
CDR3: CAISGTGTNTGELFF
DNA: TGTGCCATCAGCGGGACAGGGACGAACACCGGGGAGCTGTTTTTT

V: TRBV28
J: TRBJ2-7
D: .
size: few
CDR3: CASSSSGSLNEQYF
DNA: TGTGCCAGCAGTTCATCGGGCAGCCTCAACGAGCAGTACTTC

V: TRBV5-5
J: TRBJ2-3
D: TRBD2
size: many
CDR3: CASSLRLAGGGTDTQYF
DNA: TGTGCCAGCAGCTTGCGACTAGCTGGAGGGGGCACAGATACGCAGTATTTT

V: TRBV7-7
J: TRBJ2-1
D: TRBD2
size: .
CDR3: CASSLELAARQFF
DNA: TGTGCTAGCAGCTTAGAACTAGCGGCCCGGCAGTTCTTC

V: TRBV4-2
J: TRBJ2-7
D: TRBD2
size: many
CDR3: CASSQGVAGPYEQYF
DNA: TGTGCCAGCAGCCAAGGTGTAGCGGGACCCTACGAGCAGTACTTC

V: TRBV5-1
J: TRBJ2-3
D: TRBD2
size: many
CDR3: CASSRFTASGSEDTQYF
DNA: TGCGCCAGCAGCCGTTTTACGGCTAGCGGGAGCGAAGATACGCAGTATTTT

V: TRBV3-1
J: TRBJ1-6
D: .
size: many
CDR3: CASSPMTLGNSPLHF
DNA: TGTGCCAGCAGCCCCATGACGCTGGGTAATTCACCCCTCCACTTT

V: TRBV24-1
J: TRBJ2-6
D: .
size: many
CDR3: CATSERGSGANVLTF
DNA: TGTGCCACCAGTGAAAGGGGCTCTGGGGCCAACGTCCTGACTTTC

V: TRBV6-1
J: TRBJ2-2
D: TRBD2
size: many
CDR3: CASSERSGRNTGELFF
DNA: TGTGCCAGCAGTGAAAGGAGCGGGAGGAACACCGGGGAGCTGTTTTTT

V: TRBV5-1
J: TRBJ2-3
D: .
size: many
CDR3: CASSLGGHAQRRDTQYF
DNA: TGCGCCAGCAGCTTGGGAGGGCACGCCCAACGACGGGATACGCAGTATTTT

V: TRBV7-3
J: TRBJ2-1
D: .
size: many
CDR3: CASSSNKDQFDEQFF
DNA: TGTGCCAGCAGCTCAAACAAGGACCAGTTCGATGAGCAGTTCTTC

V: TRBV5-1
J: TRBJ2-7
D: .
size: .
CDR3: CASSSPGSAYEQYF
DNA: TGCGCCAGCAGCTCTCCGGGGTCCGCCTACGAGCAGTACTTC

V: TRBV6-1
J: TRBJ1-5
D: .
size: .
CDR3: CASKREVAQHF
DNA: TGTGCCAGCAAAAGAGAGGTGGCCCAGCATTTT

V: TRBV6-1
J: TRBJ2-6
D: .
size: few
CDR3: CASNSAGANVLTF
DNA: TGTGCCAGCAATTCTGCCGGGGCCAACGTCCTGACTTTC

V: TRBV2
J: TRBJ2-5
D: .
size: few
CDR3: CASASPRREPQETQYF
DNA: TGTGCCAGCGCCTCCCCGCGGAGGGAGCCCCAAGAGACCCAGTACTTC

V: TRBV10-3
J: TRBJ2-3
D: TRBD1
size: few
CDR3: CAISATGMGDTQYF
DNA: TGTGCCATCAGTGCGACAGGGATGGGAGATACGCAGTATTTT

V: TRBV18
J: TRBJ2-3
D: TRBD2
size: few
CDR3: CASSPRAGGTDTQYF
DNA: TGTGCCAGCTCACCCAGAGCGGGGGGCACAGATACGCAGTATTTT

V: TRBV3-1
J: TRBJ2-3
D: .
size: many
CDR3: CASSKKRIDTQYF
DNA: TGTGCCAGCAGTAAAAAAAGGATAGATACGCAGTATTTT

V: TRBV5-1
J: TRBJ2-1
D: TRBD1
size: many
CDR3: CASSVSDRGSNEQFF
DNA: TGCGCCAGCAGCGTTAGTGACAGGGGAAGCAATGAGCAGTTCTTC

V: TRBV6-1
J: TRBJ1-4
D: .
size: many
CDR3: CASRPRGVRGEKLFF
DNA: TGTGCCAGCAGACCCCGAGGGGTGAGAGGGGAAAAACTGTTTTTT

V: TRBV12-3/TRBV12-4
J: TRBJ1-3
D: .
size: many
CDR3: CASSNVSGNTIYF
DNA: TGTGCCAGCAGCAACGTCTCTGGAAACACCATATATTTT

V: TRBV5-5
J: TRBJ2-5
D: .
size: many
CDR3: CASSLDTGETQYF
DNA: TGTGCCAGCAGCTTGGACACAGGAGAGACCCAGTACTTC

V: TRBV15
J: TRBJ2-7
D: TRBD1
size: many
CDR3: CATSRDGGTGFGYEQYF
DNA: TGTGCCACCAGCAGAGATGGGGGGACAGGGTTTGGCTACGAGCAGTACTTC

V: TRBV30
J: TRBJ1-4
D: TRBD1
size: many
CDR3: CAWSGRDRVDEKLFF
DNA: TGTGCCTGGAGTGGCCGGGACAGGGTCGATGAAAAACTGTTTTTT

V: TRBV12-3/TRBV12-4
J: TRBJ2-3
D: .
size: many
CDR3: CASSPGGHSDTQYF
DNA: TGTGCCAGCAGCCCCGGGGGGCATTCAGATACGCAGTATTTT

V: TRBV6-1
J: TRBJ2-5
D: .
size: many
CDR3: CASSIGETQYF
DNA: TGTGCCAGCAGTATTGGAGAGACCCAGTACTTC

V: TRBV6-2/TRBV6-3
J: TRBJ1-4
D: .
size: .
CDR3: CASSSGQARINNEKPFF
DNA: TGTGCCAGCAGTTCAGGGCAGGCGCGCATCAATAATGAAAAACCGTTTTTT

V: TRBV11-2
J: TRBJ2-7
D: TRBD2
size: few
CDR3: CASSLGVAGPYEQYF
DNA: TGTGCCAGCAGCTTGGGGGTAGCGGGTCCCTACGAGCAGTACTTC

V: TRBV10-3
J: TRBJ1-1
D: TRBD1
size: many
CDR3: CAISEGTGVGTEAFF
DNA: TGTGCCATCAGTGAGGGGACAGGGGTTGGGACTGAAGCTTTCTTT

V: TRBV19
J: TRBJ2-2
D: TRBD2
size: .
CDR3: CASSQRASGANTGELFF
DNA: TGTGCCAGTAGTCAAAGGGCTAGCGGTGCGAACACCGGGGAGCTGTTTTTT

V: TRBV28
J: TRBJ2-5
D: .
size: .
CDR3: CAVLGWGRETQYF
DNA: TGTGCCGTACTAGGGTGGGGGAGGGAGACCCAGTACTTC

V: TRBV11-2
J: TRBJ2-7
D: .
size: many
CDR3: CASSLVGESHYEQYF
DNA: TGTGCCAGCAGCTTAGTCGGGGAGTCGCATTACGAGCAGTACTTC

V: TRBV7-3
J: TRBJ2-1
D: .
size: few
CDR3: CASSLMLGEAYNEQFF
DNA: TGTGCCAGCAGCTTAATGTTAGGAGAGGCCTACAATGAGCAGTTCTTC